Each of the 21 T cell receptor beta chains below was sequenced from the same sample in a study of human T cells and chemical hapten exposure. One entry per CDR3 protein, called by TCRdb with MiXCR from the RACE reads. The sample holds approximately 44,000 distinct CDR3 sequences, less than 4.5% seen once. Time point meaning: healthy volunteer bleed at 2 weeks. Unfractionated whole blood yielded the extracted total RNA. Sequenced: whole blood. The receptors here all came from a human donor in good health. Some clones in this sample may be carry-over from other donors' samples.

This clonotype came up many times. This chain links TRBV11-1 with TRBJ2-7; TRBD1 might be the D (7 bases). Germline CDR1 SGHAT, CDR2 FQDESV (reference sequence). V dropped 10 bases and J dropped 6 bases, with 16 bases sitting between them. The CDR3 consists of 12 residues. The CDR3 coding sequence is TGTGCCATCCGACAGGGACTCGGCGAGCAGTACTTC. Amino acids: CAIRQGLGEQYF.

This clonotype appeared many times. As DNA, the CDR3 is TGCGCCAGCAGTCCACTAGCGGGTCTGGACAATGAGCAGTTCTTC. It translates to CASSPLAGLDNEQFF. The V gene is TRBV10-1, the J gene TRBJ2-1; 9 bases agree with TRBD2. V lost 5 bases, J lost 5 bases, and 7 bases stayed unmatched. The length of the CDR3 is 15 residues. CDR1 is WNHNN and CDR2 is SYGVQD in the germline V gene (reference sequence).

A few counts support this clonotype. This chain joins TRBV20-1 and TRBJ2-3; 12 nucleotides line up with TRBD2. The trim removed 3 bases at V and 4 bases at J, leaving 5 bases unmatched. This CDR3 spans 15 amino acids. Germline V gene lookup returns CDR1 DFQATT and CDR2 SNEGSKA (reference sequence). The CDR3 DNA reads TGCAGTGCTAGGACGGCTAGCGGGAGGGCAGATACGCAGTATTTT. Translation: CSARTASGRADTQYF.

This clonotype was observed a handful of times. The chain recombines TRBV28 with TRBJ2-7; 10 bases fit TRBD1. J lost 3 bases, V lost 6 bases, and 11 bases had no gene match. Germline CDR1 is MDHEN and CDR2 is SYDVKM. This CDR3 has 16 amino acids. CDR3 protein: CASRLNPGTGDYEQYF. The CDR3, as DNA: TGTGCCAGCAGATTAAACCCCGGGACAGGGGACTACGAGCAGTACTTC.

The chain carries TRBV3-1 and TRBJ2-3, with 7 bases matching TRBD1. Germline CDR1 is LGHDT and CDR2 is YNNKEL (reference sequence). This CDR3 region has 16 residues. With V trimmed by 2 bases and J by 2 bases, 7 bases remained unmatched. Here the CDR3 reads CASSQPTGQITDTQYF. The CDR3 DNA is TGTGCCAGCAGCCAACCAACGGGACAGATCACAGATACGCAGTATTTT.

This clonotype was seen many times. J is TRBJ2-1 and V is TRBV20-1, with 9 bases matching TRBD2. This CDR3 spans 13 amino acids. CDR1 is DFQATT, CDR2 SNEGSKA, per germline (reference sequence). V lost 6 bases and J lost 4; bases outside the gene matches: 4. The CDR3 reads CSAGLATYNEQFF. CDR3 DNA: TGCAGTGCCGGACTAGCGACTTACAATGAGCAGTTCTTC.

Many counts were recorded for this clonotype. The chain carries TRBV12-3 or TRBV12-4 and TRBJ1-1; D is unclear. The CDR3 contains 14 residues. The V and J ends lost 6 bases and 1 base respectively, with 12 bases between them. CDR3 sequence reads: CASRTDYPNTEAFF. For the CDR3, the DNA is TGTGCCAGCAGGACGGATTACCCGAACACTGAAGCTTTCTTT.

In this sample, this clonotype turned up many times. CDR3 amino acids: CSVTTGTYEQYF. The CDR3 DNA reads TGCAGCGTGACGACAGGGACCTACGAGCAGTACTTC. The chain has TRBV29-1 and TRBJ2-7, with 7 positions matching TRBD1. Germline CDR1 reads SQVTM; CDR2 reads ANQGSEA. The CDR3 spans 12 residues. Germline trimming cut 6 bases from V and 2 bases from J; bases unmatched to any gene: 4.

This clonotype showed up many times. The J gene is TRBJ2-5, the V gene TRBV29-1; maybe TRBD2 (5 bases). Germline lookup yields CDR1 SQVTM and CDR2 ANQGSEA. V was clipped by 2 bases and J by 4 bases, with 17 bases between them. The CDR3 contains 15 residues. The CDR3 spells CSVERGGRAAETQYF. Here the CDR3 DNA reads TGCAGCGTTGAAAGAGGCGGGCGAGCAGCAGAGACCCAGTACTTC.

This clonotype was seen many times. In DNA, the CDR3 is TGTGCCAGCAGTTCCCTCGAGGGGTTTTATAACCCGGGGGGTGAAAAACTGTTTTTT. Its translation is CASSSLEGFYNPGGEKLFF. V gene TRBV6-5 combines with J gene TRBJ1-4; D is perhaps TRBD1 (5 bases). The CDR3 has 19 amino acids. V was trimmed by 4 bases and J by 7 bases, leaving 28 bases between them. CDR1 and CDR2 from the germline V gene are MNHEY and SVGAGI.

There are many counts of this clonotype. The chain's CDR3 is CASRNRGSTEAFF. The DNA for the CDR3 is TGTGCCAGCAGAAACAGGGGTTCCACTGAAGCTTTCTTT. This rearrangement joins TRBV14 to TRBJ1-1, with TRBD1 identical over 7 bases. The CDR3 is made up of 13 amino acids. Germline-derived CDR1 and CDR2 are SGHDN and FVKESK. The junction had 5 bases not matched to a gene; V was cut back by 6 bases and J by 4 bases.

This clonotype appeared many times. The genes are TRBV2 and TRBJ2-6; D unclear. The CDR3 runs 13 residues. Looked up from germline, CDR1 is SNHLY and CDR2 is FYNNEI. V was shortened by 4 bases and J by 3 bases, with 4 bases between the two germline ends. CDR3 in amino acids: CASSGYGANVLTF. In DNA, the CDR3 is TGTGCCAGCAGTGGATATGGGGCCAACGTCCTGACTTTC.

This clonotype was detected only a few times. The J gene is TRBJ2-1, the V gene TRBV15, with 7 positions matching TRBD2. The trim removed 0 bases at V and 7 bases at J, leaving 3 bases unmatched. The CDR3 runs 14 residues. Germline V gene lookup returns CDR1 LNHNV and CDR2 YYDKDF (reference sequence). In DNA form, the CDR3 reads TGTGCCACCAGCAGAGATCGGGGAGGGAATGAGCAGTTCTTC. This encodes CATSRDRGGNEQFF.

This chain links TRBV18 with TRBJ1-5; D is uncertain. V lost 1 base, J lost 1 base, and 11 bases lay in between. The CDR3 contains 16 residues. CDR1 and CDR2 (germline): KGHSH, LQKENI. The CDR3 reads CASSPLTSSSNQPQHF. The DNA for the CDR3 is TGTGCCAGCTCACCACTTACCAGCTCCAGCAATCAGCCCCAGCATTTT.

This chain joins TRBV27 and TRBJ1-6; 8 bases map to TRBD1. The CDR3 covers 17 residues. V shed 2 bases, J shed 7 bases, and the junction held 10 bases outside the gene matches. The germline V gene has CDR1 MNHEY and CDR2 SMNVEV (reference sequence). The CDR3 sequence: CASSLRPVAGGNSPLHF. Written as DNA, the CDR3 is TGTGCCAGCAGTTTACGGCCCGTGGCAGGGGGCAATTCACCCCTCCACTTT.

This clonotype has at least ten counts. The chain combines TRBV5-1 with TRBJ2-2, with 10 bases matching TRBD1. Germline V gives CDR1 SGHRS, CDR2 YFSETQ. This CDR3 region has 16 residues. With V trimmed by 4 bases and J by 4 bases, 7 bases remained unmatched. This CDR3 reads CASSPGQGLVTGELFF. CDR3 DNA sequence: TGCGCCAGCAGCCCGGGACAGGGGTTGGTCACCGGGGAGCTGTTTTTT.

Regarding this clonotype: This may be a read error: a much more frequent sequence differs by one nucleotide. The DNA of the CDR3 is TGCAGCGTTGAAATGGGAGATGAAAAACTGTTTTTT. Translating gives CSVEMGDEKLFF. This chain joins TRBV29-1 and TRBJ1-4; D is uncertain. The V and J ends lost 2 bases and 6 bases respectively, with 7 bases between them. CDR3 size: 12 residues. CDR1 is SQVTM, CDR2 ANQGSEA, per germline.

This clonotype has a handful of counts. This chain uses TRBV28 with TRBJ1-2; D is unclear. The CDR3 consists of 15 residues. CDR1 is MDHEN and CDR2 is SYDVKM in the germline V gene. Trimming cost V 3 bases and J 3 bases, with 14 bases left between them. The CDR3 DNA follows: TGTGCCAGCAGTTTCTCTCATAAGGTGCACTATGGCTACACCTTC. Its translation is CASSFSHKVHYGYTF.

In this sample, this clonotype turned up many times. This chain uses TRBV6-5 with TRBJ2-1, with TRBD2 identical over 14 bases. J was trimmed by 8 bases and V by 6 bases; bases with no gene match: 9. Germline V gives CDR1 MNHEY, CDR2 SVGAGI. The CDR3 length is 16 residues. CDR3 amino acids: CASRSGLAGVGDEQFF. The CDR3 bases are TGTGCCAGCAGATCGGGACTAGCGGGAGTGGGCGATGAGCAGTTCTTC.

The chain joins TRBV5-4 to TRBJ2-1; 12 bases map to TRBD2. This CDR3 is 15 amino acids long. CDR1 is SGHNT, CDR2 YYREEE, per germline (reference sequence). With V trimmed by 4 bases and J by 7 bases, 6 bases remained unmatched. The CDR3 is CASSRGLAGINEQFF. The CDR3 DNA is TGTGCCAGCAGCCGGGGACTAGCGGGCATAAATGAGCAGTTCTTC.

This clonotype has ten or more counts. The chain carries TRBV7-3 and TRBJ2-1, with 8 bases that match TRBD2. V shed 4 bases and J 8 bases; nucleotides not matched to a gene: 13. The CDR3 contains 16 residues. CDR1 is SGHTA and CDR2 is FQGTGA in the germline V gene. CDR3 protein: CASSSRTSLYLDEQFF. Written as DNA, the CDR3 is TGTGCCAGCAGCTCCCGGACTAGCCTGTATTTGGATGAGCAGTTCTTC.